This entry features one T cell receptor (beta chain) sequence. CDR1 is SGDLS, CDR2 YYNGEE, per germline. V shed 0 bases and J 6 bases; nucleotides not matched to a gene: 11. The CDR3 has 17 residues. Here immunoSEQ multiplex PCR was the method, and the copy in TCRdb shows in-frame clones only, minus some. The sample yields about 25,000 clones, about nine tenths seen once. This sample was included in a study of blood T cell repertoires in COVID-19. In the study overall: Sites in the United States, Italy and Spain provided acute and convalescent COVID-19 samples.

Sequencing was performed on peripheral blood. The chain employs TRBV9 and TRBJ2-3; TRBD2 matches at 9 bases. This receptor was obtained from a woman aged 80 or over with acute or convalescent COVID-19. CDR3 loop: CASSVGEAGGRADTQYF. In DNA, the CDR3 is TGTGCCAGCAGCGTAGGTGAAGCGGGGGGCCGCGCGGATACGCAGTATTTT.